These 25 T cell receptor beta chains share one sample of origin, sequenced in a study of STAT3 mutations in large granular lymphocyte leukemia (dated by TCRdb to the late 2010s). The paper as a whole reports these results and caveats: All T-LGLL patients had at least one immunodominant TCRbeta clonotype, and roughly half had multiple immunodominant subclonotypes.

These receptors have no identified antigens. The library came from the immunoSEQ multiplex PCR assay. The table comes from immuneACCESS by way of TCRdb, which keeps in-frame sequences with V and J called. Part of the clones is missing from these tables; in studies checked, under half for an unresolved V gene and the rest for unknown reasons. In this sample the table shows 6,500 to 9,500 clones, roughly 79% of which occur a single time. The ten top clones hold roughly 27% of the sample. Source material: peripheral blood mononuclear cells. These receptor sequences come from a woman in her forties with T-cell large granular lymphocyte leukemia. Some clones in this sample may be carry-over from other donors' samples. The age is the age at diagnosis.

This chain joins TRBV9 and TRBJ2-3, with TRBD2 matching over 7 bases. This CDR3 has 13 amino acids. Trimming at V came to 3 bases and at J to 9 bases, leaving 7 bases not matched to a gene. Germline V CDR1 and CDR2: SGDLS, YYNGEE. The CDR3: CASSAGSGGTQYF. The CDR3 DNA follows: TGTGCCAGCAGCGCCGGCTCCGGGGGGACGCAGTATTTT.

DNA for the CDR3: TGTGCCAGCACCCGGCACGGGGGCGCGGATGGCTACACCTTC. This codes for CASTRHGGADGYTF. The chain is built from TRBV7-8 and TRBJ1-2; tentative D call: TRBD1 (6 bases). This CDR3 has 14 residues. Germline V gene lookup returns CDR1 SGHVS and CDR2 FQNEAQ. The V gene lost 7 bases and the J gene lost 6 bases, with 18 bases spanning the gap. Filled out from reference TRBV7-8 and TRBJ1-2, the complete variable domain reads GAGVSQSPRYKVAKRGQDVALRCDPISGHVSLFWYQQALGQGPEFLTYFQNEAQLDKSGLPSDRFFAERPEGSVSTLKIQRTQQEDSAVYLCASTRHGGADGYTFGSGTRLTVV.

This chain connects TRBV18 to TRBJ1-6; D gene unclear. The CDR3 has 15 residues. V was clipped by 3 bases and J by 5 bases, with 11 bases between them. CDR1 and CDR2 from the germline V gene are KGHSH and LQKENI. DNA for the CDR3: TGTGCCAGCTCACCCATCTCCCCCAATAATTCACCCCTCCACTTT. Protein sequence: CASSPISPNNSPLHF.

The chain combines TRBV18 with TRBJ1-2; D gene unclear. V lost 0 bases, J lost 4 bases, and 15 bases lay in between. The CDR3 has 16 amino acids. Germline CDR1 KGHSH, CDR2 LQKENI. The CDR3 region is CASSPPSVAKSYGYTF. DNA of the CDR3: TGTGCCAGCTCACCACCGTCGGTTGCTAAATCCTATGGCTACACCTTC.

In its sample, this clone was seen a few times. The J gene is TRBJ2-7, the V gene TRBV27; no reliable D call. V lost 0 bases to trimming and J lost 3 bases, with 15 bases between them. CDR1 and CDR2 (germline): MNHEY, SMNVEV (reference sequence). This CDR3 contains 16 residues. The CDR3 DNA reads TGTGCCAGCAGTTTATCTCCCATGGCCGCAAACTACGAGCAGTACTTC. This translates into CASSLSPMAANYEQYF.

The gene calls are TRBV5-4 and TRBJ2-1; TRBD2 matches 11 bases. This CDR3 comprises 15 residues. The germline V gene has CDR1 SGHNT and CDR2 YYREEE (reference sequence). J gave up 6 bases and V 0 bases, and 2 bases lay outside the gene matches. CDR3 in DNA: TGTGCCAGCAGCTTGGGTAGCGGGGGGGCCAATGAGCAGTTCTTC. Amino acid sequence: CASSLGSGGANEQFF.

The CDR3 reads CASRTGSSYNSPLHF. For the CDR3, the DNA is TGCGCCAGCAGGACCGGGAGCTCCTATAATTCACCCCTCCACTTT. The V call is TRBV5-1, the J call TRBJ1-6, with D uncertain. The V end was cut by 5 bases, the J end by 0 bases, with 9 bases between. The CDR3 is made up of 15 amino acids. CDR1 is SGHRS, CDR2 YFSETQ, per germline.

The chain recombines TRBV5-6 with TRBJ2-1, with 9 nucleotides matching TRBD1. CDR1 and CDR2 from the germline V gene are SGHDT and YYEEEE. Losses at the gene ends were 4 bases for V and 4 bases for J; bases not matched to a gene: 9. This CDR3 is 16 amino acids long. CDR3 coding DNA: TGTGCCAGCAGCAACCTCCGGGACAGGGCGTACAATGAGCAGTTCTTC. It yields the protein CASSNLRDRAYNEQFF.

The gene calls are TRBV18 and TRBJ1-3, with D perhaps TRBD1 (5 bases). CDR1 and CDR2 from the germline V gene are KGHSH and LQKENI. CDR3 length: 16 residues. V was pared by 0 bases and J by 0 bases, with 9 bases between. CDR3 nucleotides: TGTGCCAGCTCACCACCAGGGGCTGCCTCTGGAAACACCATATATTTT. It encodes CASSPPGAASGNTIYF.

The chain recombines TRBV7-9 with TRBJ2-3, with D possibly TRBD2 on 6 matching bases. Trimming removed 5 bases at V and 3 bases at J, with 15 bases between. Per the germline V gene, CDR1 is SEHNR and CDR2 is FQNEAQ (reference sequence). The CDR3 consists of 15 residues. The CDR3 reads CASSLGGEATDTQYF. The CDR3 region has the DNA TGTGCCAGCAGCCTAGGCGGGGAGGCGACAGATACGCAGTATTTT.

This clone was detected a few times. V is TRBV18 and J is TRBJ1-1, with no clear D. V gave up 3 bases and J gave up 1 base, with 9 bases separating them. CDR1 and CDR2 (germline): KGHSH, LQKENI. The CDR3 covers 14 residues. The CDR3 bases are TGTGCCAGCTCACCGGGCCAGACGAACACTGAAGCTTTCTTT. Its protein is CASSPGQTNTEAFF.

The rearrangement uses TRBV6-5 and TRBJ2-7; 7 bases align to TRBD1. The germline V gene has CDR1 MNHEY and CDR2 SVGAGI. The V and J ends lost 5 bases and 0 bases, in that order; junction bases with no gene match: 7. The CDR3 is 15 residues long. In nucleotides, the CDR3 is TGTGCCAGCAGTGGCCGGGACAGCGGCTCCTACGAGCAGTACGTC. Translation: CASSGRDSGSYEQYV.

The CDR3 region is CASSLAGMGYNEQFF. The CDR3 DNA reads TGTGCCAGCTCCCTAGCGGGGATGGGGTACAATGAGCAGTTCTTC. This chain links TRBV18 with TRBJ2-1; 9 bases line up with TRBD2. Losses at the gene ends were 6 bases for V and 4 bases for J; bases not matched to a gene: 7. Germline V gives CDR1 KGHSH, CDR2 LQKENI. CDR3 length: 15 amino acids.

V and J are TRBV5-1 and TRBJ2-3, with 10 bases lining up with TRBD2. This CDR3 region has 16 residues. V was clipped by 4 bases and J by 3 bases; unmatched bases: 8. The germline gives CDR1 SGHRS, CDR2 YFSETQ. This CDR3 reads CASSGPTSGITDTQYF. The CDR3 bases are TGCGCCAGCAGCGGCCCCACTAGCGGGATTACAGATACGCAGTATTTT.

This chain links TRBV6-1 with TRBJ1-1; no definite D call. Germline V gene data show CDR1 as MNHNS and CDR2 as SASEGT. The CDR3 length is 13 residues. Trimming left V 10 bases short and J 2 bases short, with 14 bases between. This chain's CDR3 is CAITTMLNTEAFF. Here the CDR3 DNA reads TGTGCCATCACGACCATGCTCAACACTGAAGCTTTCTTT.

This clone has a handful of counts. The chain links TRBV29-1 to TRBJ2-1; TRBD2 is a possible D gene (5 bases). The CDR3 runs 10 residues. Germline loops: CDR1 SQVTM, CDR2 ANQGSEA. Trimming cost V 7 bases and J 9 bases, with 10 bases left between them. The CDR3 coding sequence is TGCAGCGCCCTAGCTTTTGAGCAGTTCTTC. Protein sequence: CSALAFEQFF.

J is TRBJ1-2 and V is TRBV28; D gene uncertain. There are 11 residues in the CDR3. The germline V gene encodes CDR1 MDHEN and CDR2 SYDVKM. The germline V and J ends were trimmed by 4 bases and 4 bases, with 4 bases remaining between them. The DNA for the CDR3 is TGTGCCAGCAGTTCTGTCTATGGCTACACCTTC. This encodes CASSSVYGYTF.

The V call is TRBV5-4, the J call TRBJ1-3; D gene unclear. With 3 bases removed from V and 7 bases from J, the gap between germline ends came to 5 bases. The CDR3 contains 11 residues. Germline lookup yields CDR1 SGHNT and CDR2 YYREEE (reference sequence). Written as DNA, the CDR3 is TGTGCCAGCAGCTCTTACAACACCATATATTTT. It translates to CASSSYNTIYF.

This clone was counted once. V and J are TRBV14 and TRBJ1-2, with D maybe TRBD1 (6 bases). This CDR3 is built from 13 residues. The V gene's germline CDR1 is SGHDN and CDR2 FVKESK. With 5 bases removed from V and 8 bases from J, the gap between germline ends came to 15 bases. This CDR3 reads CASSYTGLGGYTF. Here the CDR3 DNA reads TGTGCCAGCAGCTATACAGGGTTAGGCGGCTACACCTTC.

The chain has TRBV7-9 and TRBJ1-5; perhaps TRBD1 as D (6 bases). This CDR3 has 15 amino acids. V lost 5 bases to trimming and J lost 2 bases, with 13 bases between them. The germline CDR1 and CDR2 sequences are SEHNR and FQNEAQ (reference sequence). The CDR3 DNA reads TGTGCCAGCAGCCCCGTGGGGGGCGGCAATCAGCCCCAGCATTTT. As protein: CASSPVGGGNQPQHF.

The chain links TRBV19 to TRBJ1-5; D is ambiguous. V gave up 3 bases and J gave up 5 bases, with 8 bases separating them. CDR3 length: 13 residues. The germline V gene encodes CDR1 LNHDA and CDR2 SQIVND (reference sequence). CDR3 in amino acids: CASSIYWDQPQHF. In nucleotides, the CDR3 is TGTGCCAGTAGTATCTACTGGGATCAGCCCCAGCATTTT.

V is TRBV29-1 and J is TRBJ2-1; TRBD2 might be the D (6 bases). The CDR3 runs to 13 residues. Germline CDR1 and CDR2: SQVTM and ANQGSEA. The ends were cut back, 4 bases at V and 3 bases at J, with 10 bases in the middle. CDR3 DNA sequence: TGCAGCGTTGTTGGGACTGGCTACAATGAGCAGTTCTTC. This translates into CSVVGTGYNEQFF.

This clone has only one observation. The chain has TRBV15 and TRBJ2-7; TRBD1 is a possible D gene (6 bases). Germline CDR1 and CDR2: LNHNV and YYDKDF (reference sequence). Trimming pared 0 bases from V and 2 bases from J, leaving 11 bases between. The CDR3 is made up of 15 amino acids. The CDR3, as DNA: TGTGCCACCAGCAGAGACAGGGGCAGGGCCTACGAGCAGTACTTC. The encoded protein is CATSRDRGRAYEQYF.

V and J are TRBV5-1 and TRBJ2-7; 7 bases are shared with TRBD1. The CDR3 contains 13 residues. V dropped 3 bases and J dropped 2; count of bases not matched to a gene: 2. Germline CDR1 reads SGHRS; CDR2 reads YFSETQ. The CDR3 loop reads CASSSQGAYEQYF. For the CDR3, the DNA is TGCGCCAGCAGCTCCCAGGGGGCCTACGAGCAGTACTTC.

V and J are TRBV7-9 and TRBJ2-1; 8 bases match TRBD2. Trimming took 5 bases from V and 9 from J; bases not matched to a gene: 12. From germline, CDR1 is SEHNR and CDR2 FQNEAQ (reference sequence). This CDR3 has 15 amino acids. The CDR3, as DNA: TGTGCCAGCAGCCCTGGGGGACTAGGGCGGGTTGAGCAGTTCTTC. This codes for CASSPGGLGRVEQFF.